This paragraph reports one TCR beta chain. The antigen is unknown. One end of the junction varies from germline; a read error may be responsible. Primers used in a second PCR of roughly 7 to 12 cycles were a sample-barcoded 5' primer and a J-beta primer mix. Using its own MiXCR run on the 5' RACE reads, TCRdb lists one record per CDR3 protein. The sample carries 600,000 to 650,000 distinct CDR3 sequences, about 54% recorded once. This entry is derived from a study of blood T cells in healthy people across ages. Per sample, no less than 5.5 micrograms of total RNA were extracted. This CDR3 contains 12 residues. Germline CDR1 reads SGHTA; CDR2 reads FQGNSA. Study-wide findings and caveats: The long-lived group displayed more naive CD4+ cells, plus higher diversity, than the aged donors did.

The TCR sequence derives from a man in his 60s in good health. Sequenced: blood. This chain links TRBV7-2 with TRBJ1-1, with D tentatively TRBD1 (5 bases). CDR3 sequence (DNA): TGTGCCAGCAACTTAGAGGGGTGGGAAGCTTTCTTT. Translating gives CASNLEGWEAFF.